Shown below are 7 T cell receptor beta chains from a single sample sequenced in a study of T cells in Graves' hyperthyroidism and ophthalmopathy (dated by TCRdb to between 2018 and 2021). The protocol used for the library was multiplex PCR. Data came from an Illumina HiSeq 2000. Amplification of TCR beta CDR3 regions was carried out from RNA transcripts. For the first round of RT-PCR on the TCR CDR3, the HTBI primer set was used together with the Qiagen OneStep RT-PCR kit. The public sequencing data were trimmed at Q25 with fastp and processed into clonotypes with MiXCR by TCRdb, which kept only in-frame beta chains. Rows merge per CDR3 protein into single entries with the most common DNA and genes. For this sample there are hundreds of thousands of distinct CDR3 sequences; over 35% appear just once. The ten top clones hold about 8.9% of the sample. Sequencing used blood. The source of these receptors is a man aged 18 to 35 with Graves' hyperthyroidism.

As DNA, the CDR3 is TGTGCCATACCCGACCTGGGAACGAACACCGGGGACTATGGCTACACCTTC. This translates into CAIPDLGTNTGDYGYTF. The chain links TRBV10-3 to TRBJ1-2, with D uncertain. CDR1 is ENHRY and CDR2 is SYGVKD in the germline V gene. The germline V and J ends were trimmed by 9 bases and 3 bases, with 26 bases remaining between them. This CDR3 contains 17 residues.

This clonotype was counted ten times or more. This may arise from a read error, as a much more abundant clone is one base away. This chain links TRBV12-3 or TRBV12-4 with TRBJ1-1, with unresolved D. V gave up 6 bases and J gave up 4 bases, with 3 bases separating them. This CDR3 has 10 residues. This CDR3 reads CASRSTEAFF. The CDR3, as DNA: TGTGCCAGCAGGAGCACTGAAGCTTTCTTT.

This clonotype was observed many times. The chain joins TRBV29-1 to TRBJ1-2, with D possibly matching TRBD1 (5 bases). Trimming stripped 8 bases from V and 7 bases from J, with 20 bases between. This CDR3 region has 13 residues. Germline CDR1 reads SQVTM; CDR2 reads ANQGSEA. The CDR3 spells CSPPGQGEPGYTF. The CDR3 region has the DNA TGCAGCCCTCCGGGGCAGGGTGAACCTGGCTACACCTTC.

This chain joins TRBV7-2 and TRBJ1-1, with D possibly matching TRBD1 (5 bases). This CDR3 spans 15 amino acids. The germline CDR1 and CDR2 sequences are SGHTA and FQGNSA. The V end was cut by 5 bases, the J end by 0 bases, with 13 bases between. The CDR3 reads CASSARQSLNTEAFF. Here the CDR3 DNA reads TGTGCCAGCAGCGCGCGACAGAGCCTGAACACTGAAGCTTTCTTT.

This clonotype has a handful of counts. The chain has TRBV7-9 and TRBJ2-6, with D unclear. CDR1 and CDR2 from the germline V gene are SEHNR and FQNEAQ (reference sequence). Deletions cut 0 bases from V and 3 bases from J, with 9 bases between. The CDR3 extends over 16 amino acids. The CDR3 nucleotides are TGTGCCAGCAGCTTAGCAGACGGGCGTGGGGCCAACGTCCTGACTTTC. Residues: CASSLADGRGANVLTF.

This chain uses TRBV12-3 or TRBV12-4 with TRBJ1-1; TRBD1 might be the D (6 bases). The V and J ends lost 2 bases and 2 bases respectively, with 12 bases between them. This CDR3 is built from 15 residues. This CDR3 reads CASSLQGTLNTEAFF. The CDR3 DNA follows: TGTGCCAGCAGTTTACAGGGGACCCTTAACACTGAAGCTTTCTTT.

With respect to this clonotype: At one end, the junction sequence differs from germline, possibly due to a read error. The chain has TRBV29-1 and TRBJ2-6, with 7 bases lining up with TRBD1. Germline CDR1 reads SQVTM; CDR2 reads ANQGSEA. CDR3 length equals 12 residues. The CDR3 sequence is CSVDETGITEAF. CDR3 nucleotide sequence: TGCAGCGTTGATGAGACAGGGATAACTGAAGCTTTC.